This T cell receptor beta chain is drawn from a study of blood T cell repertoires in COVID-19. The wider study: Italy, Spain and the United States were the sources of the convalescent and acute COVID-19 samples. The cDNA or gDNA used as material had been derived from T cells, B-cell-depleted T cells, or PBMCs.

Germline CDR1 reads LGHDT; CDR2 reads YNNKEL (reference sequence). The CDR3 runs 12 residues. Trimming pared 1 base from V and 5 bases from J, leaving 6 bases between. Source study methods: Estimation of nucleated cell counts was performed using reference gene primer amplification. Profiling relied on immunoSEQ multiplex PCR, and the TCRdb table lists in-frame clones only, not all of them. Clonal size and the V and J genes are those of that table, whereas D and trimming came from the DNA. The sample includes around 160,000 clones, 81% seen only once; the top ten take roughly 8%. The TCR sequence derives from a human donor with acute or convalescent COVID-19. The donor label of this sample is uncertain. Sequenced: peripheral blood. The chain is built from TRBV3-1 (or the pseudogene TRBV3-2) and TRBJ2-7; D ambiguous. CDR3 coding DNA: TGTGCCAGCAGCCAAGGGGCCCACGAGCAGTACTTC. This codes for CASSQGAHEQYF.